This section outlines one T cell receptor (beta chain) sequence together with its context. Its target is unknown. The data were produced by immunoSEQ multiplex PCR, yet TCRdb's version contains in-frame clones alone and is incomplete. The data hold approximately 5,100 clones, with 80% observed a single time. This specimen belongs to a study of T cells after posttransplantation cyclophosphamide. General study points: Skin or GI-infiltrating T cells shared few TRB sequences with blood. Recipient CMV seropositivity and CMV reactivation strongly tracked TRB clonality. Donor CD8+ memory clones often dominated recipient blood repertoires at later times.

J gave up 8 bases and V 5 bases, and 10 bases lay outside the gene matches. The CDR3 loop spans 14 amino acids. CDR1 is MNHNS, CDR2 SASEGT, per germline. Busulfan-fludarabine conditioning, marrow transplant, and cyclophosphamide on days +3 and +4 were administered. This receptor was taken from a male patient aged 45-60 years who received an allogeneic stem cell transplant from a related donor and was CMV-positive. Part of the T cells may come from the graft donor. The V call is TRBV6-1, the J call TRBJ1-2; 8 nucleotides line up with TRBD1. The sample was PBMCs, taken after allogeneic stem cell transplant with posttransplant cyclophosphamide. The CDR3 nucleotides read TGTGCCAGCAGTCCCCGGACAGGGTGGGGAGGCTACACCTTC. Its protein product is CASSPRTGWGGYTF.